This entry concerns a single T cell receptor beta chain. The sample comes from a study of blood T cell repertoires in COVID-19. Study-level background: Sources were T cells, B-cell-depleted T cells, or PBMCs; the material itself was cDNA or gDNA.

Method: immunoSEQ multiplex PCR; TCRdb's copy keeps in-frame clones and lacks some. The sample shows around 250,000 clones, around 89% of them seen only once. V was cut by 6 bases and J by 12 bases, with 14 bases left in between. The CDR3 has 12 residues. What was sequenced was PBMCs or T cells enriched from blood (not recorded which). J is TRBJ1-4 and V is TRBV12-3 or TRBV12-4; TRBD1 might be the D (5 bases). This receptor was obtained from a woman aged 30 to 39 with acute COVID-19. The CDR3, as DNA: TGTGCCAGCAGCACCGGAGGGACGGAACTGTTTTTT. It is translated as CASSTGGTELFF.